These 18 T cell receptor beta chains came from one sample sequenced in a study of blood T cell repertoires in COVID-19. Some clones are missing from TCRdb's copy, which holds only in-frame ones; the method was immunoSEQ multiplex PCR. The sample holds roughly 300,000 clones; roughly four fifths are singletons and the top ten take around a tenth. Sequenced input: peripheral blood. These receptors came from a woman in her 50s who had recovered from COVID-19.

V is TRBV10-2 and J is TRBJ2-5; 9 bases line up with TRBD2. V lost 6 bases, J lost 4 bases, and 3 bases stayed unmatched. The CDR3 runs to 13 residues. Germline V gene data show CDR1 as WSHSY and CDR2 as SAAADI. CDR3 in DNA: TGCGCCAGCAGACTAGCGGGTGCAGAGACCCAGTACTTC. Translated, it gives CASRLAGAETQYF.

The CDR3 reads CASSVDIVSGNTIYF. Here the CDR3 DNA reads TGTGCCAGCAGCGTAGACATCGTCTCTGGAAACACCATATATTTT. The V gene is TRBV9, the J gene TRBJ1-3; D is undetermined. Per germline, CDR1 SGDLS and CDR2 YYNGEE. Deletions cut 0 bases from V and 0 bases from J, with 7 bases between. CDR3 length: 15 amino acids.

The rearrangement links TRBV30 to TRBJ1-2; a possible D gene is TRBD1 (5 bases). The V gene lost 0 bases and the J gene lost 8 bases, with 13 bases spanning the gap. The CDR3 spans 13 residues. Germline loops: CDR1 GTSNPN, CDR2 SVGIG (reference sequence). CDR3 DNA sequence: TGTGCCTGGAGTGTTGGAGGGACCCGGGGCTACACCTTC. Its translation: CAWSVGGTRGYTF.

Points on this clone: The sample contains more than one DNA sequence encoding this CDR3. J is TRBJ2-5 and V is TRBV7-2; weak D call: TRBD2 (5 bases). CDR3 size: 15 residues. CDR1 SGHTA and CDR2 FQGNSA come from the germline V gene. The V and J ends lost 0 bases and 1 base respectively, with 9 bases between them. The CDR3 coding sequence is TGTGCCAGCAGCTTAGCCCGCGGGTCCCAAGAGACCCAGTACTTC. It encodes CASSLARGSQETQYF. The variable domain in full, completed from reference TRBV7-2 and TRBJ2-5, reads GAGVSQSPSNKVTEKGKDVELRCDPISGHTALYWYRQSLGQGLEFLIYFQGNSAPDKSGLPSDRFSAERTGGSVSTLTIQRTQQEDSAVYLCASSLARGSQETQYFGPGTRLLVL.

The J gene is TRBJ2-7, the V gene TRBV5-5, with 9 bases aligning to TRBD1. Germline trimming cut 0 bases from V and 4 bases from J; bases unmatched to any gene: 5. Germline CDR1 is SGHKS and CDR2 is YYEKEE (reference sequence). The length of the CDR3 is 15 residues. The CDR3 bases are TGTGCCAGCAGCTTGGTTGACAGGGGGTTATACGAGCAGTACTTC. It specifies CASSLVDRGLYEQYF.

This clone was detected once. The chain links TRBV5-4 to TRBJ1-4; D gene unclear. Trimming removed 0 bases from V and 8 bases from J, with 11 bases in between. This CDR3 region has 14 residues. CDR1 is SGHNT, CDR2 YYREEE, per germline (reference sequence). CDR3 in DNA: TGTGCCAGCAGCTTGGCCGGGGTAGAGGAAAAACTGTTTTTT. This translates into CASSLAGVEEKLFF.

V usage is TRBV10-3 and J usage is TRBJ1-5; perhaps TRBD1 as D (6 bases). Germline V gene data show CDR1 as ENHRY and CDR2 as SYGVKD. Trimming cost V 6 bases and J 2 bases, with 14 bases left between them. This CDR3 is 15 amino acids long. The CDR3, as DNA: TGTGCCATCAGCCCCGTTAAGGGGGGCAATCAGCCCCAGCATTTT. Its translation is CAISPVKGGNQPQHF.

This sequence joins TRBV6-2 or TRBV6-3 and TRBJ1-1; no clear D. The germline V gene encodes CDR1 MNHEY and CDR2 SVGEGT. This CDR3 is built from 15 residues. Trimming shortened V by 4 bases and J by 1 base, and 13 bases separated the two germline ends. The CDR3 DNA sequence: TGTGCCAGCAGTTCCTACGGGGATTCGAACACTGAAGCTTTCTTT. Encoded protein: CASSSYGDSNTEAFF.

V and J are TRBV28 and TRBJ2-2, with 7 bases lining up with TRBD2. The V gene end was trimmed by 8 bases and the J gene end by 0 bases; junction bases not matched to a gene: 6. The CDR3 is 15 amino acids. CDR1 and CDR2 from the germline V gene are MDHEN and SYDVKM. The CDR3 DNA follows: TGTGCCAGCTCGCGGGGGACCACGAACACCGGGGAGCTGTTTTTT. It encodes CASSRGTTNTGELFF.

The chain carries TRBV5-1 and TRBJ1-5; TRBD1 is a possible D gene (5 bases). The CDR3 has 14 residues. Germline V gene sequence: CDR1 SGHRS, CDR2 YFSETQ. V was pared by 4 bases and J by 5 bases, with 13 bases between. The CDR3 DNA follows: TGCGCCAGCAGCCCGGTCGGAGGGGATCAGCCCCAGCATTTT. Amino acids: CASSPVGGDQPQHF.

The V gene is TRBV7-3, the J gene TRBJ1-2; 11 bases line up with TRBD1. The CDR3 is 15 residues long. CDR1 is SGHTA, CDR2 FQGTGA, per germline. Losses at the gene ends were 2 bases for V and 1 base for J; bases not matched to a gene: 0. CDR3 coding DNA: TGTGCCAGCAGCTTAGGGACAGGGGGTAACTATGGCTACACCTTC. Its translation: CASSLGTGGNYGYTF.

V is TRBV15 and J is TRBJ2-2, with a weak D call TRBD2 (5 bases). V was trimmed by 0 bases and J by 6 bases, leaving 5 bases between them. CDR1 and CDR2 from the germline V gene are LNHNV and YYDKDF (reference sequence). The CDR3 extends over 13 amino acids. CDR3 protein: CATSREGAGELFF. The CDR3 nucleotides read TGTGCCACCAGCAGAGAGGGAGCCGGGGAGCTGTTTTTT.

This clone was found a few times. The V gene is TRBV18, the J gene TRBJ1-4, with D tentatively TRBD1 (5 bases). This CDR3 contains 17 residues. Germline-derived CDR1 and CDR2 are KGHSH and LQKENI. Deletions cut 6 bases from V and 6 bases from J, with 23 bases between. The CDR3 loop is CASSPSWGRGSYEKLFF. The CDR3 bases are TGTGCCAGCTCCCCGTCGTGGGGCCGTGGATCGTATGAAAAACTGTTTTTT.

Only a few counts were recorded for this clone. The DNA of the CDR3 is TGTGCCAGCAGCGCCGGACTAGCGGGGAACGAGCAGTACTTC. Its protein is CASSAGLAGNEQYF. V and J are TRBV7-2 and TRBJ2-7; 12 nucleotides agree with TRBD2. CDR1 and CDR2 from the germline V gene are SGHTA and FQGNSA. Trimming took 5 bases from V and 5 from J; bases not matched to a gene: 4. This CDR3 is 14 amino acids long. Complete variable domain (other parts from reference TRBV7-2 and TRBJ2-7): GAGVSQSPSNKVTEKGKDVELRCDPISGHTALYWYRQSLGQGLEFLIYFQGNSAPDKSGLPSDRFSAERTGGSVSTLTIQRTQQEDSAVYLCASSAGLAGNEQYFGPGTRLTVT.

This clone showed up just a few times. The chain carries TRBV28 and TRBJ2-7, with D possibly TRBD1 on 6 matching bases. Trimming took off 4 bases at V and 5 bases at J, with 6 bases between the two ends. CDR3 length equals 11 residues. Germline CDR1 is MDHEN and CDR2 is SYDVKM. DNA of the CDR3: TGTGCCAGCAGTTACAGGGACGAGCAGTACTTC. Its protein is CASSYRDEQYF.

This clone was recorded a few times. The chain recombines TRBV28 with TRBJ1-6; the D is unclear. V lost 3 bases and J 10 bases, leaving 4 bases between the germline ends. This CDR3 has 11 amino acids. Germline CDR1 is MDHEN and CDR2 is SYDVKM. The CDR3 sequence: CASSLESPLHF. DNA for the CDR3: TGTGCCAGCAGTTTGGAGTCACCCCTCCACTTT.

The rearrangement joins TRBV19 to TRBJ2-2; perhaps TRBD1 as D (6 bases). CDR3 length: 20 residues. V was clipped by 4 bases and J by 0 bases, with 24 bases between them. Per the germline V gene, CDR1 is LNHDA and CDR2 is SQIVND (reference sequence). The CDR3 DNA sequence: TGTGCCAGTAGTAGCCGGACAGAGAATAAGTTCTACGCGAACACCGGGGAGCTGTTTTTT. Protein sequence: CASSSRTENKFYANTGELFF.

V gene TRBV7-2 combines with J gene TRBJ2-3; TRBD1 is a possible D gene (5 bases). Trimming cost V 0 bases and J 0 bases, with 13 bases left between them. CDR3 size: 17 residues. Germline lookup yields CDR1 SGHTA and CDR2 FQGNSA. The CDR3 is CASSLAPDRASTDTQYF. For the CDR3, the DNA is TGTGCCAGCAGCTTAGCCCCAGACAGAGCTAGCACAGATACGCAGTATTTT.